This T cell receptor beta chain was retrieved from a study of T cell responses to AZD1222 COVID-19 vaccine. Trimming took off 6 bases at V and 5 bases at J, with 19 bases between the two ends. The CDR3 spans 14 residues. Germline CDR1 and CDR2: SQVTM and ANQGSEA. TCRdb's copy holds only in-frame clones and misses some; the assay was immunoSEQ multiplex PCR. This table has 150,000 to 180,000 clones, roughly nine tenths appearing once. The material sequenced was peripheral blood, taken after recovery from COVID-19. The genes are TRBV29-1 and TRBJ2-5; D is perhaps TRBD1 (5 bases). This clonotype was sampled from an adult who had recovered from COVID-19. CDR3 sequence reads: CSVSPLGAMETQYF. The DNA for the CDR3 is TGCAGCGTATCTCCCTTAGGGGCCATGGAGACCCAGTACTTC. The full variable domain, completed using reference TRBV29-1 and TRBJ2-5, is SAVISQKPSRDICQRGTSLTIQCQVDSQVTMMFWYRQQPGQSLTLIATANQGSEATYESGFVIDKFPISRPNLTFSTLTVSNMSPEDSSIYLCSVSPLGAMETQYFGPGTRLLVL.